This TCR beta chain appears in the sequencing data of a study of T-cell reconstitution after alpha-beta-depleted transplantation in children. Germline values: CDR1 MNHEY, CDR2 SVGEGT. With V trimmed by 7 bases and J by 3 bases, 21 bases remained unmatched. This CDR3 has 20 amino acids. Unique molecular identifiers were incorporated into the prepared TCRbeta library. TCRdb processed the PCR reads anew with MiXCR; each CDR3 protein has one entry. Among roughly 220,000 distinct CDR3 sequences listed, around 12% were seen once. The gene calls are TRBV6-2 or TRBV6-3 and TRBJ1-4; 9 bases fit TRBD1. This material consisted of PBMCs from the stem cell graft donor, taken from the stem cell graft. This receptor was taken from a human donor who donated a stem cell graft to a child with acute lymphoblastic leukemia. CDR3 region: CASTPDSDRGLVGANEKLFF. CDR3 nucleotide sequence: TGTGCCAGCACTCCCGACTCGGACAGGGGCCTGGTGGGAGCTAATGAAAAACTGTTTTTT.